This TCR beta chain stems from a study of T cell repertoires in cytomegalovirus infection. Study-level findings and limits: CMV-specific HLA-C-restricted TCR beta clonotypes dominated the ex vivo response.

The CDR3 runs to 16 residues. Germline assignment: CDR1 SGHTA and CDR2 FQGNSA. J lost 12 bases, V lost 5 bases, and 17 bases had no gene match. From the reads, TCRdb called clonotypes with MiXCR, one entry per CDR3 protein. This table holds about 890,000 distinct CDR3 sequences, around 30% found once. As regards this clonotype: What it binds is unknown.

The origin of this receptor is a human donor in good health (CMV status not recorded). Some clones in this sample may be carry-over from other donors' samples. Sequenced material: cultured CD8+ T cells from PBMCs, taken from culture after CMV antigen stimulation. V gene TRBV7-2 combines with J gene TRBJ1-4, with TRBD1 identical over 8 bases. CDR3 bases: TGTGCCAGCAGCCCGACCGCAGGGGACTACAGGGGGGAACTGTTTTTT. Translating it yields CASSPTAGDYRGELFF.